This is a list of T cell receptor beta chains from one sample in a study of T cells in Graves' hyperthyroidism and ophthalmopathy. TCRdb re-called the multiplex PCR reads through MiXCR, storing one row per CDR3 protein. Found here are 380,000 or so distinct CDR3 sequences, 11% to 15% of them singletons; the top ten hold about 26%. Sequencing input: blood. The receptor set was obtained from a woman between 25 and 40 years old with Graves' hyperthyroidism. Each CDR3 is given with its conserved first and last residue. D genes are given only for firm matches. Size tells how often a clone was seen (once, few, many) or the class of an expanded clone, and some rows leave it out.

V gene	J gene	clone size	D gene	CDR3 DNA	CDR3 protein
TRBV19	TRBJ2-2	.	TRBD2	TGTGCCAGTAGTACCCGGCGGGGGTCGAACACCGGGGAGCTGTTTTTT	CASSTRRGSNTGELFF
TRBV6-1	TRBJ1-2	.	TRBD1	TGTGCCAGCGGAAACAGGGGTGGCTACACCTTC	CASGNRGGYTF
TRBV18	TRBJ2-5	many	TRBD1	TGTGCCAGCTCACCTGGGACAGGGGTTTGGTACTTC	CASSPGTGVWYF
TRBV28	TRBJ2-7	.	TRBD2	TGTGCCACATCTCTAGCGGTGCCCTACGAGCAGTACTTC	CATSLAVPYEQYF
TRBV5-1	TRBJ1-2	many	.	TGCGCCAGCAGCTTGAATACAGCTAACTATGGCTACACCTTC	CASSLNTANYGYTF
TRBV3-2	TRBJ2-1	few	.	TGTGCCAGCAGCCAAGAAGCGCGGGAGGGCCCGGAGTTCTTC	CASSQEAREGPEFF
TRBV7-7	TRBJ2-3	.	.	TGTGCTAGCAGCCCCAAGACCAGCCTGTCTAGCACAGATACGCAGTATTTT	CASSPKTSLSSTDTQYF
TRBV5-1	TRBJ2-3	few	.	TGCGCCAGCAGCTTGGATGGGGTAAAGTACACAGATACGCAGTATTTT	CASSLDGVKYTDTQYF
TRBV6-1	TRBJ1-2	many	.	TGTGCCAGCAGGGGCAGGGCATCCTTGGGCTACACCTTC	CASRGRASLGYTF
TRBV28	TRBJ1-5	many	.	TGTGCCAGCAGTTTCATTAGGGGCGTTAACCAGCCCCAGCATTTT	CASSFIRGVNQPQHF
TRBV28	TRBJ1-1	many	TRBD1	TGTGCCAGCACCATGGACAGGGCTGCTTTCTTT	CASTMDRAAFF
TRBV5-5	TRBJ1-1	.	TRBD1	TGTGCCAGCAGCTTGGTTACAGGGGGCGGGATTGAAGCTTTCTTT	CASSLVTGGGIEAFF
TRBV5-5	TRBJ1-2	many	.	TGTGCCAGCAGCTTGCGGACCGACTCGAGGGGCTACACCTTC	CASSLRTDSRGYTF
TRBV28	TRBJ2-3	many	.	TGTGCCAGCAGTTTATGGGGACGATCCCCAAACGCAGCAGAATACGATACGCAGTATTTT	CASSLWGRSPNAAEYDTQYF
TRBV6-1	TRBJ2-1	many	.	TGTGCCAGCAGTGAAGGACCGGCCTTGGGCTACAATGAGCAGTTCTTC	CASSEGPALGYNEQFF
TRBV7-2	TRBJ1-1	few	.	TGTGCCAGCAGCCCCAGGACAATTTTAAACACTGAAGCTTTCTTT	CASSPRTILNTEAFF
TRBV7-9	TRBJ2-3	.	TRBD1	TGTGCCAGCAGCCCGGGACAGGGCGGCCCAGATACGCAGTATTTT	CASSPGQGGPDTQYF
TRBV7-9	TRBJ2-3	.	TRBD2	TGTGCCAGCTTTTCGGGACTAGTGGGAGGGTCCTCCTGGAATACGCAGTATTTT	CASFSGLVGGSSWNTQYF
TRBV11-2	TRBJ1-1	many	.	TGTGCCAGCAGTCTGGGGGGGACGAACACTGAAGCTTTCTTT	CASSLGGTNTEAFF
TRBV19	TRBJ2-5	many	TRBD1	TGTGCCAGTAGTATTGGGACAGGCGGCTGGCAAGAGACCCAGTACTTC	CASSIGTGGWQETQYF
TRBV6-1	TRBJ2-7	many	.	TGTGCCAGCAGAGAGGGGGGGGGACTTTTCGACTACGAGCAGTACTTC	CASREGGGLFDYEQYF
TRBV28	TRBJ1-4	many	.	TGTGCCAGCAGGCCCCTCCTCCTAAGGGGTGAAAAACTGTTTTTT	CASRPLLLRGEKLFF
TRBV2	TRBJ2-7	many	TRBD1	TGTGCCAGTGCAGCAGACAGGGGCTCCTACGAGCAGTACTTC	CASAADRGSYEQYF
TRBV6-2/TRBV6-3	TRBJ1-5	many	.	TGTGCCAGCAGTCCACAGGGCCAGGCCAATCAGCCCCAGCATTTT	CASSPQGQANQPQHF
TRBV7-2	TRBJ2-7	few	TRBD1	TGTGCCGGCAGCTTAGAAGGGACAGGGGGCACCGAGCAGTACTTC	CAGSLEGTGGTEQYF
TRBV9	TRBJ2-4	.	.	TGTGCCAGCAGCGTAGGATTGGAAAAAAACATTCAGTACTTC	CASSVGLEKNIQYF
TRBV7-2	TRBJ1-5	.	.	TGTGCCAGCAGCTTAGGAGGTACCCAAAGCAATCAGCCCCAGCATTTT	CASSLGGTQSNQPQHF
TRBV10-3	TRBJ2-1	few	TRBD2	TGTGCCATCAGTCAAGTAGCGGGAGTTTACAATGAGCAGTTCTTC	CAISQVAGVYNEQFF
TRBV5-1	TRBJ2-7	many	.	TGCGCCAGCAGCACCGGGGACTCCTCCTACGAGCAGTACTTC	CASSTGDSSYEQYF
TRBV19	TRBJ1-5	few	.	TGTGCCACCCGCTCCTCTCACGGGACCCAGCATTTT	CATRSSHGTQHF
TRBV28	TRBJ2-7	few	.	TGTGCCAGCAGTTTGACTGGAACTTACTCCTACGAGCAGTACTTC	CASSLTGTYSYEQYF
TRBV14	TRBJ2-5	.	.	TGTGCCAGCAGCCAAGTCGGACAGCCGGCGGGGGAGACCCAGTACTTC	CASSQVGQPAGETQYF
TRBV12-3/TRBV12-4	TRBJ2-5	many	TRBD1	TGTGCCAGCAGTTTATTCCCGGGACAGGGTATTGAGACCCAGTACTTC	CASSLFPGQGIETQYF
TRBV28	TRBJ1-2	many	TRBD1	TGTGCCAGCAAAGAGACAGGGGTAATCTATGGCTACACCTTC	CASKETGVIYGYTF
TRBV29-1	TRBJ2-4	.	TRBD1	TGCAGCGTAGCGGGACAGGGGAAAAACATTCAGTACTTC	CSVAGQGKNIQYF
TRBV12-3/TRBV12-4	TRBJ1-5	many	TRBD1	TGTGCCAGCAGTCCGACAGGGTTAGGCGTCAATCAGCCCCAGCATTTT	CASSPTGLGVNQPQHF
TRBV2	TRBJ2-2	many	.	TGTGCCAGCAGTGAAGCGCTACACACCCAGACTAGGTTTGCCGGGGAGCTGTTTTTT	CASSEALHTQTRFAGELFF
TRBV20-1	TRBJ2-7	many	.	TGCAGTGCCATCCGGGACTTTATTCCTGGGCAGTACTTC	CSAIRDFIPGQYF
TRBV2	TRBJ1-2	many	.	TGTGCCAGCAGTGAAGGTCTGGGCTATGGCTACACCTTC	CASSEGLGYGYTF
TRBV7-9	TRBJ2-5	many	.	TGTGCCAGCAGCGCCATGGAGACCCAGTACTTC	CASSAMETQYF
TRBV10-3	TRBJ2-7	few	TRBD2	TGTGCCATCAGTGAGTCGAGCGGGGGCCGGGACGAGCAGTACTTC	CAISESSGGRDEQYF
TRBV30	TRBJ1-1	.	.	TGTGCCTGGAATAACAGGTGGTACACTGAAGCTTTCTTT	CAWNNRWYTEAFF
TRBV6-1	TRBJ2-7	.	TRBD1	TGTGCCAGCAGCCATGAGTTAGAAGGGGGCACCTACGAGCAGTACTTC	CASSHELEGGTYEQYF
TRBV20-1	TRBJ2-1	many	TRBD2	TGCAGTGCTAGCTCGGGACTAGATTACAATGAGCAGTTCTTC	CSASSGLDYNEQFF
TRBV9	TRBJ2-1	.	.	TGTGCCAGCAGCTCTTTGCAAGGGAATGAGCAGTTCTTC	CASSSLQGNEQFF
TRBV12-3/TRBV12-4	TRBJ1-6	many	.	TGTGCCAGCAGTTTATTTGGGACATTAGGCTCACCCCTCCACTTT	CASSLFGTLGSPLHF
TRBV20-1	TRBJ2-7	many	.	TGCAGTGCTAGTAACGTTGCCGGCTACGAGCAGTACTTC	CSASNVAGYEQYF
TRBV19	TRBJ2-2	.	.	TGTGCCAGTGGGGGGTACGACACCGGGGAGCTGTTTTTT	CASGGYDTGELFF
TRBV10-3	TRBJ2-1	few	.	TGTGCCACCGCATACGGGTCGTCGGGCAATGAGCAGTTCTTC	CATAYGSSGNEQFF
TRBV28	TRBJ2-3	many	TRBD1	TGTGCCAGCAGTCCCTCCGGGACAGGGGTTCGCACAGATACGCAGTATTTT	CASSPSGTGVRTDTQYF
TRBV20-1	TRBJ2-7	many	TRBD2	TGCAGTGCTAGAGTTCCTAGCGGGCGAGCCTACGAGCAGTACTTC	CSARVPSGRAYEQYF
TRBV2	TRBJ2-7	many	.	TGTGCCATCGAGGTCCTACGAGGGCAGTACTTC	CAIEVLRGQYF
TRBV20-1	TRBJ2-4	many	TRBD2	TGCAGTGCTAGCGGGAGGGGGGCGTCGGTAAACATTCAGTACTTC	CSASGRGASVNIQYF
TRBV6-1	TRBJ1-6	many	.	TGTGCCAGCAGTCCCTGGGGGGATTCACCCCTCCACTTT	CASSPWGDSPLHF
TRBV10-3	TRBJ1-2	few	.	TGTGCCATCAGTGACCCAGGGGACTATGGCTACACCTTC	CAISDPGDYGYTF